This T cell receptor (beta chain) derives from a study of blood T cell repertoires in COVID-19. Background on the study: T cells, B-cell-depleted T cells, or PBMCs supplied cDNA or gDNA.

The protocol was immunoSEQ multiplex PCR, while the TCRdb copy is restricted to in-frame clones and leaves out a portion. The sample lists roughly 260,000 clones; roughly nine tenths were seen once. The sequence came from a human donor in a cohort exposed to, infected with or recovered from COVID-19 (not recorded which). The donor label of this sample is uncertain. Sequencing was carried out using PBMCs or T cells enriched from blood (not recorded which).

CDR3 coding DNA: TGTGCCAGTAGTATTAACGGCGGATACACTGAAGCTTTCTTT. Its protein product is CASSINGGYTEAFF. The chain couples TRBV19 to TRBJ1-1; no firm D call. Germline V gives CDR1 LNHDA, CDR2 SQIVND (reference sequence). The CDR3 totals 14 residues. Trimming took 3 bases from V and 3 from J, leaving 11 bases between them.